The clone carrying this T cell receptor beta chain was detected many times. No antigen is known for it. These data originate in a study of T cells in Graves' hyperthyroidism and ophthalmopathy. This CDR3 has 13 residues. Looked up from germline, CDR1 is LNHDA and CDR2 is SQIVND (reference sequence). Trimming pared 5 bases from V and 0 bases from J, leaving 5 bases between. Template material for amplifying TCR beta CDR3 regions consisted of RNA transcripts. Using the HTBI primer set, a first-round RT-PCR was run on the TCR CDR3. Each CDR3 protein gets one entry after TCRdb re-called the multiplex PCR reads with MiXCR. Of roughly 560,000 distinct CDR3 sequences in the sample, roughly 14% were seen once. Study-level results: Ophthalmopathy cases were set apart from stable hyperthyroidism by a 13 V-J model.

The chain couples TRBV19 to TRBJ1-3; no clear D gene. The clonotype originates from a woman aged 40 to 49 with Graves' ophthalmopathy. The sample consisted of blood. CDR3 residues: CASSRYSGNTIYF. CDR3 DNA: TGTGCCAGTAGTCGTTACTCTGGAAACACCATATATTTT. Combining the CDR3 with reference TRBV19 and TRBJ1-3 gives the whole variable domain DGGITQSPKYLFRKEGQNVTLSCEQNLNHDAMYWYRQDPGQGLRLIYYSQIVNDFQKGDIAEGYSVSREKKESFPLTVTSAQKNPTAFYLCASSRYSGNTIYFGEGSWLTVV.